Included here is one T cell receptor beta chain sequence, with context. Its antigen is unidentified. This sample stems from a study of blood T cells in healthy people across ages. Points from the study as a whole: TCR beta diversity correlated strongly with naive T cell percentage.

Through a sample-barcoded 5' primer and a J-beta primer mix, a second PCR was run for roughly 6 to 12 cycles. TCRdb reprocessed the 5' RACE reads with MiXCR, giving one entry per CDR3 protein. Of 1.5 million to 2 million distinct CDR3 sequences listed, 40% to 55% are singletons. The authors isolated at least 6 million PBMCs per sample. CDR1 MNHEY and CDR2 SVGAGI come from the germline V gene. The ends lost 5 bases at V and 0 bases at J; junction bases unmatched: 3. The CDR3 loop spans 15 amino acids. This chain uses TRBV6-5 with TRBJ1-4; TRBD1 aligns across 7 bases. Sequenced material: blood. The receptor comes from a woman aged 40-49 years in good health. In DNA, the CDR3 is TGTGCCAGCAGTGACAGGGCCGCAACTAATGAAAAACTGTTTTTT. This encodes CASSDRAATNEKLFF.